The 9 T cell receptor beta chains given below trace back to one sample, sequenced in a study of human T cells and chemical hapten exposure (dated by TCRdb to the early 2020s). Libraries were built with RACE. The sequencer was a NextSeq 500. TCRdb itself trimmed the public reads at Q25 with fastp, ran MiXCR and retained productive beta chains. Under each unique CDR3 protein, matching rows form one entry showing the most common genes and DNA. The sample yields about 90,000 distinct CDR3 sequences; about 9% were counted once. The top ten clones comprise 2.6% of the sample. The time point label for this specimen denotes: pre-sensitization, week 0. This specimen's treatment or condition label, interpreted: therapeutic diphenylcyclopropenone sensitization with weekly scalp DPC. This material consisted of whole blood, taken in connection with sensitization to the hapten diphenylcyclopropenone (DPC). Receptors originate from a man aged 35 to 55 with alopecia areata. Some clones in this sample may be carry-over from other donors' samples.

This clonotype has a handful of counts. This rearrangement joins TRBV28 to TRBJ1-2; unclear D gene. V lost 10 bases, J lost 1 base, and 19 bases lay in between. Per germline, CDR1 MDHEN and CDR2 SYDVKM. There are 15 residues in the CDR3. CDR3 DNA: TGTGCCACCGTACCACCTCAGGAGAGTAACTATGGCTACACCTTC. Its protein is CATVPPQESNYGYTF.

V is TRBV7-2 and J is TRBJ1-4; D uncertain. CDR1 SGHTA and CDR2 FQGNSA come from the germline V gene. The CDR3 runs to 16 residues. Trimming shortened V by 2 bases and J by 8 bases, and 18 bases separated the two germline ends. The CDR3 spells CASSLSPLVGQEKLFF. The CDR3 DNA is TGTGCCAGCAGCTTAAGTCCCTTGGTAGGGCAGGAAAAACTGTTTTTT.

The chain uses TRBV7-2 and TRBJ2-3; TRBD2 agrees at 10 bases. The ends lost 10 bases at V and 4 bases at J; junction bases unmatched: 8. Germline-derived CDR1 and CDR2 are SGHTA and FQGNSA. This CDR3 region has 14 residues. The CDR3 sequence: CATRAGGPADTQYF. DNA for the CDR3: TGTGCCACTCGAGCGGGAGGGCCGGCAGATACGCAGTATTTT.

The rearrangement joins TRBV3-1 to TRBJ2-3, with a tentative D call TRBD2 (6 bases). The CDR3 runs to 15 residues. The germline gives CDR1 LGHDT, CDR2 YNNKEL (reference sequence). V shed 3 bases and J shed 5 bases, with 15 bases lying between them. CDR3 nucleotides: TGTGCCAGCAGCCAGCTACGGGAGATTGTAGATACGCAGTATTTT. It translates to CASSQLREIVDTQYF.

This sequence joins TRBV29-1 and TRBJ2-2; the D is unclear. V was cut by 7 bases and J by 4 bases, with 10 bases left in between. This CDR3 spans 12 amino acids. Germline CDR1 reads SQVTM; CDR2 reads ANQGSEA. CDR3 DNA: TGCAGCGGAAGGAGAACCACCGGGGAGCTGTTTTTT. Translated, it gives CSGRRTTGELFF.

This clonotype was found a few times. The rearrangement joins TRBV25-1 to TRBJ2-7; 9 bases match TRBD1. Germline CDR1 MGHDK, CDR2 SYGVNS. The CDR3 spans 16 residues. After removal of 4 bases from V and 7 bases from J, the junction contained 14 bases not matched to a gene. In nucleotides, the CDR3 is TGTGCCAGCAGTGGTCCGGGGACAGGGCGGGCAGGAGAGCAGTACTTC. Translating gives CASSGPGTGRAGEQYF.

The chain has TRBV7-2 and TRBJ2-1, with TRBD2 matching 11 bases. CDR3 size: 15 residues. J lost 4 bases, V lost 5 bases, and 4 bases had no gene match. Germline CDR1 reads SGHTA; CDR2 reads FQGNSA. This CDR3 reads CASSPRLAGYNEQFF. The CDR3 DNA sequence: TGTGCCAGCAGCCCACGACTAGCGGGATACAATGAGCAGTTCTTC. Looking up the rest from reference TRBV7-2 and TRBJ2-1 gives the full variable domain: GAGVSQSPSNKVTEKGKDVELRCDPISGHTALYWYRQSLGQGLEFLIYFQGNSAPDKSGLPSDRFSAERTGGSVSTLTIQRTQQEDSAVYLCASSPRLAGYNEQFFGPGTRLTVL.

This clonotype was observed a few times. This chain joins TRBV10-3 and TRBJ2-1; D call uncertain. V was clipped by 10 bases and J by 5 bases, with 18 bases between them. This CDR3 is built from 14 residues. Germline CDR1 is ENHRY and CDR2 is SYGVKD. The CDR3 nucleotides read TGTGCCACTGCTAGACAAGGAGTACACAATGAGCAGTTCTTC. It yields the protein CATARQGVHNEQFF.

This clonotype was seen more than once but under ten times. The chain uses TRBV9 and TRBJ2-2; D is unclear. Trimming stripped 5 bases from V and 7 bases from J, with 15 bases between. The CDR3 extends over 14 amino acids. CDR1 and CDR2 from the germline V gene are SGDLS and YYNGEE. The CDR3 DNA reads as TGTGCCAGCAGTCTATTCCTGTCCGACGGGGAGCTGTTTTTT. Amino acid sequence: CASSLFLSDGELFF. The complete variable domain, with remaining parts taken from reference TRBV9 and TRBJ2-2, reads DSGVTQTPKHLITATGQRVTLRCSPRSGDLSVYWYQQSLDQGLQFLIQYYNGEERAKGNILERFSAQQFPDLHSELNLSSLELGDSALYFCASSLFLSDGELFFGEGSRLTVL.